This T cell receptor beta chain is drawn from a study of T-cell reconstitution after alpha-beta-depleted transplantation in children. This clonotype was picked up a small number of times. Antigen: not known. Germline V gene data show CDR1 as DFQATT and CDR2 as SNEGSKA (reference sequence). With 6 bases removed from V and 0 bases from J, the gap between germline ends came to 14 bases. The CDR3 totals 14 residues. Study-wide results and caveats: Several hundred expanded graft clones reportedly were the source of alpha-beta T cells about two months after transplant. Counts and diversity of T cells one year after transplant came mostly from newly produced T cells.

TCRbeta library preparation incorporated unique molecular identifiers. TCRdb ran MiXCR on the PCR reads and lists one entry per CDR3 protein. The sample has around 500,000 distinct CDR3 sequences; more than 20% are singletons. The origin of this receptor is a boy under two years old who had a stem cell transplant for acute myeloid leukemia, so the T cells may come from the graft donor. Sequencing was performed on PBMCs, mostly from graft donor cells, taken 360 days after TCRalphabeta/CD19-depleted stem cell transplant. The chain carries TRBV20-1 and TRBJ2-5; D is possibly TRBD1 (5 bases). In DNA form, the CDR3 reads TGCAGTGCCCTTGACAGCTTCCACCAAGAGACCCAGTACTTC. Residues: CSALDSFHQETQYF.